These 24 T cell receptor beta chains were sequenced from one sample in a study of T-cell memory formation after mild COVID-19. MiXCR, applied by TCRdb to the 5' RACE reads, yields one record per CDR3 protein. The sample consists of a few hundred thousand distinct CDR3 sequences, 20% to 25% of them appearing once. Source material: PBMCs or a T cell subset sorted from them (not recorded which). These receptor sequences come from a man between 18 and 29 years old who had mild COVID-19 (a few samples of this study predate the infection). Cell type and time point are not known.

This clonotype has more than one count but fewer than ten. J is TRBJ1-1 and V is TRBV4-1; a possible D gene is TRBD1 (5 bases). Trimming removed 3 bases from V and 7 bases from J, with 24 bases in between. The CDR3 spans 17 residues. Looked up from germline, CDR1 is MGHRA and CDR2 is YSYEKL. CDR3 in DNA: TGCGCCAGCAGCCAGTACGGCGAGGGACTCACTGCCAGTGAAGCTTTCTTT. Protein: CASSQYGEGLTASEAFF.

V gene TRBV7-9 combines with J gene TRBJ2-7; the match to TRBD1 covers 9 bases. Losses at the gene ends were 1 base for V and 5 bases for J; bases not matched to a gene: 6. The CDR3 contains 15 residues. The germline CDR1 and CDR2 sequences are SEHNR and FQNEAQ (reference sequence). In DNA, the CDR3 is TGTGCCAGCAGCTTAGATGGGACAGGGTTCAACGAGCAGTACGTC. It encodes CASSLDGTGFNEQYV.

The chain couples TRBV6-5 to TRBJ2-1; 7 positions agree with TRBD2. The CDR3 contains 15 residues. With 2 bases clipped from V and 3 bases from J, the junction kept 4 bases outside the gene matches. Germline values: CDR1 MNHEY, CDR2 SVGAGI. CDR3 in DNA: TGTGCCAGCAGTTACATGCGGGGGATCTACAATGAGCAGTTCTTC. The encoded protein is CASSYMRGIYNEQFF.

This clonotype appeared a few times. The chain has TRBV15 and TRBJ2-3; D might be TRBD2 (5 bases). The CDR3 extends over 15 amino acids. Germline assignment: CDR1 LNHNV and CDR2 YYDKDF (reference sequence). V was shortened by 0 bases and J by 2 bases, with 9 bases between the two germline ends. The CDR3 protein is CATSRDGRATDTQYF. The CDR3, as DNA: TGTGCCACCAGCAGAGATGGGCGGGCCACAGATACGCAGTATTTT.

This clonotype was observed at least ten times. In nucleotides, the CDR3 is TGTGCCAGCAGCTCAGGAGTGGGGTATCGTCACGGCGAAGCTTTCTTT. It codes for CASSSGVGYRHGEAFF. The chain joins TRBV9 to TRBJ1-1; D is ambiguous. The CDR3 spans 16 residues. Germline assignment: CDR1 SGDLS and CDR2 YYNGEE. V lost 4 bases, J lost 8 bases, and 24 bases lay in between.

The sample holds many counts of this clonotype. The genes are TRBV4-3 and TRBJ1-2, with 7 bases aligning to TRBD1. The CDR3 is made up of 13 amino acids. V shed 0 bases and J 7 bases; nucleotides not matched to a gene: 2. CDR1 and CDR2 (germline): LGHNA, YSLEER. CDR3 in DNA: TGCGCCAGCAGCCAAGACCAGGGGGTTGGCTACACCTTC. Translated, it gives CASSQDQGVGYTF.

The chain has TRBV7-9 and TRBJ2-5; D is undetermined. The CDR3 contains 14 residues. The ends were cut back, 4 bases at V and 5 bases at J, with 14 bases in the middle. CDR1 is SEHNR and CDR2 is FQNEAQ in the germline V gene (reference sequence). The CDR3 sequence: CASSSTAGLETQYF. The DNA of the CDR3 is TGTGCCAGCAGCTCTACGGCCGGGTTGGAGACCCAGTACTTC.

This clonotype was picked up a small number of times. V and J are TRBV3-1 and TRBJ1-6, with D tentatively TRBD1 (6 bases). The CDR3 is 13 residues long. Germline V CDR1 and CDR2: LGHDT, YNNKEL (reference sequence). The germline V and J ends were trimmed by 0 bases and 16 bases, with 13 bases remaining between them. CDR3 protein: CASSQEGGQALHF. CDR3 bases: TGTGCCAGCAGCCAAGAAGGGGGGCAGGCTCTCCACTTT.

This clonotype turned up a few times. This rearrangement joins TRBV5-1 to TRBJ1-2; D ambiguous. The CDR3 is 16 amino acids. The V and J ends lost 0 bases and 1 base respectively, with 13 bases between them. In germline, CDR1 is SGHRS, CDR2 YFSETQ. This CDR3 reads CASSLGGGVDNYGYTF. The DNA of the CDR3 is TGCGCCAGCAGCTTGGGAGGTGGAGTGGATAACTATGGCTACACCTTC.

The J gene is TRBJ1-1, the V gene TRBV2; no reliable D call. CDR1 and CDR2 from the germline V gene are SNHLY and FYNNEI. V shed 4 bases and J shed 6 bases, with 6 bases lying between them. The CDR3 consists of 11 residues. CDR3 coding DNA: TGTGCCAGCAGTGCCCAGGCTGAAGCTTTCTTT. This encodes CASSAQAEAFF.

This clonotype has a handful of counts. The genes are TRBV18 and TRBJ1-5; D might be TRBD1 (5 bases). Between the trimmed V and J ends, which lost 6 bases and 4 bases, there was a span of 10 bases. Germline V lookup: CDR1 KGHSH, CDR2 LQKENI. This CDR3 is 13 amino acids long. The chain's CDR3 is CASSTGINQPQHF. For the CDR3, the DNA is TGTGCCAGCTCCACAGGTATTAATCAGCCCCAGCATTTT.

V usage is TRBV12-3 or TRBV12-4 and J usage is TRBJ2-7; 9 bases map to TRBD1. The junction had 10 bases not matched to a gene; V was cut back by 3 bases and J by 7 bases. CDR3 length: 15 residues. This chain's CDR3 is CASSFLPGTGKEQYF. DNA for the CDR3: TGTGCCAGCAGTTTCCTCCCCGGGACAGGGAAGGAGCAGTACTTC.

This clonotype has more than one count but fewer than ten. This chain uses TRBV7-3 with TRBJ2-3; 9 nucleotides agree with TRBD2. Germline V gives CDR1 SGHTA, CDR2 FQGTGA. The V and J ends lost 4 bases and 1 base, in that order; junction bases with no gene match: 3. CDR3 length: 15 amino acids. CDR3 DNA sequence: TGTGCCAGCAGCTATGTAGCGGGGGGCACAGATACGCAGTATTTT. Translating gives CASSYVAGGTDTQYF. Complete variable domain (other parts from reference TRBV7-3 and TRBJ2-3): GAGVSQTPSNKVTEKGKYVELRCDPISGHTALYWYRQSLGQGPEFLIYFQGTGAADDSGLPNDRFFAVRPEGSVSTLKIQRTERGDSAVYLCASSYVAGGTDTQYFGPGTRLTVL.

The sample holds a few counts of this clonotype. This chain uses TRBV10-3 with TRBJ1-2; TRBD1 aligns across 7 bases. J was trimmed by 4 bases and V by 10 bases; bases with no gene match: 18. This CDR3 spans 16 amino acids. Germline values: CDR1 ENHRY, CDR2 SYGVKD. Here the CDR3 reads CATSVQTGQFPYGYTF. The CDR3 DNA reads as TGTGCCACCAGCGTCCAGACAGGGCAGTTTCCCTATGGCTACACCTTC.

The rearrangement links TRBV18 to TRBJ2-3, with D uncertain. This CDR3 is 15 amino acids long. Trimming removed 1 base from V and 5 bases from J, with 13 bases in between. Germline CDR1 KGHSH, CDR2 LQKENI. CDR3 sequence reads: CASSPRAEAGDTQYF. The CDR3 DNA follows: TGTGCCAGCTCACCACGCGCCGAAGCAGGAGATACGCAGTATTTT.

The V gene is TRBV28, the J gene TRBJ2-1; maybe TRBD2 (6 bases). Deletions cut 3 bases from V and 7 bases from J, with 16 bases between. Germline V gene lookup returns CDR1 MDHEN and CDR2 SYDVKM. This CDR3 has 15 amino acids. CDR3 protein: CASSFTRGVPNEQFF. The CDR3 DNA sequence: TGTGCCAGCAGTTTTACTCGCGGGGTCCCGAATGAGCAGTTCTTC.

The V call is TRBV18, the J call TRBJ2-1; perhaps TRBD2 as D (6 bases). This CDR3 has 20 residues. V lost 3 bases to trimming and J lost 3 bases, with 27 bases between them. The germline gives CDR1 KGHSH, CDR2 LQKENI. The CDR3 loop reads CASSPSLTAGRAYLYNEQFF. CDR3 nucleotide sequence: TGTGCCAGCTCACCGTCCCTGACAGCGGGCAGGGCCTACCTCTACAATGAGCAGTTCTTC. The variable domain in full, with the rest retrieved from reference TRBV18 and TRBJ2-1, is NAGVMQNPRHLVRRRGQEARLRCSPMKGHSHVYWYRQLPEEGLKFMVYLQKENIIDESGMPKERFSAEFPKEGPSILRIQQVVRGDSAAYFCASSPSLTAGRAYLYNEQFFGPGTRLTVL.

J is TRBJ1-5 and V is TRBV6-5; D gene ambiguous. This CDR3 has 13 residues. V lost 4 bases and J 4 bases, leaving 8 bases between the germline ends. Germline V gene sequence: CDR1 MNHEY, CDR2 SVGAGI. The CDR3, as DNA: TGTGCCAGCAGTTCAACGAAGAATCAGCCCCAGCATTTT. Its protein is CASSSTKNQPQHF.

V and J are TRBV3-1 and TRBJ2-5; 7 positions agree with TRBD2. Per germline, CDR1 LGHDT and CDR2 YNNKEL (reference sequence). The CDR3 runs to 12 residues. The J segment lost 7 bases and the V segment lost 1 base, leaving 0 bases of the junction unmatched. The CDR3 reads CASSQGGGTQYF. For the CDR3, the DNA is TGTGCCAGCAGCCAAGGCGGGGGGACCCAGTACTTC.

The chain joins TRBV27 to TRBJ2-7, with 9 positions matching TRBD2. Unmatched junction bases numbered 1, after V lost 4 bases and J lost 6 bases. Germline V gene data show CDR1 as MNHEY and CDR2 as SMNVEV (reference sequence). There are 12 residues in the CDR3. CDR3 loop: CASSSTSGEQYF. The DNA for the CDR3 is TGTGCCAGCAGTTCGACTAGCGGCGAGCAGTACTTC.

The chain combines TRBV6-6 with TRBJ2-7; 7 positions agree with TRBD2. In germline, CDR1 is MNHNY, CDR2 SVGAGI (reference sequence). The J segment lost 3 bases and the V segment lost 0 bases, leaving 5 bases of the junction unmatched. The CDR3 has 15 amino acids. CDR3 region: CASSYSPGRGYEQYF. CDR3 nucleotides: TGTGCCAGCAGTTACTCCCCGGGGAGGGGCTACGAGCAGTACTTC.

This clonotype occurred a few times. The rearrangement links TRBV7-3 to TRBJ2-1; 7 bases fit TRBD2. Trimming cost V 5 bases and J 15 bases; bases outside gene matches: 16. The CDR3 sequence is 14 residues long. Looked up from germline, CDR1 is SGHTA and CDR2 is FQGTGA. CDR3 residues: CASSPQRERGRLFF. DNA of the CDR3: TGTGCCAGCAGCCCCCAAAGGGAGCGGGGACGGCTGTTCTTC.

The chain couples TRBV6-2 or TRBV6-3 to TRBJ2-1, with D perhaps assigned TRBD1 or TRBD2 (6 bases each). Trimming cost V 4 bases and J 0 bases, with 10 bases left between them. This CDR3 has 15 amino acids. Germline CDR1 is MNHEY and CDR2 is SVGEGT. CDR3 region: CASSWRGASYNEQFF. CDR3 bases: TGTGCCAGCAGTTGGAGGGGGGCCTCCTACAATGAGCAGTTCTTC.

The chain employs TRBV20-1 and TRBJ2-1; 8 bases match TRBD2. J gave up 6 bases and V 0 bases, and 13 bases lay outside the gene matches. This CDR3 region has 17 residues. In germline, CDR1 is DFQATT, CDR2 SNEGSKA (reference sequence). CDR3 DNA sequence: TGCAGTGCTAGAGATCGGGTCGGGGGGGCCTTCCGCAATGAGCAGTTCTTC. Amino acid sequence: CSARDRVGGAFRNEQFF.